This T cell receptor (beta chain) was found in a study of cytomegalovirus exposure and HLA in healthy donors. PCR involved 60 Vbeta and 13 Jbeta primers. Some clones are missing from TCRdb's copy, which holds only in-frame ones; the method was immunoSEQ multiplex PCR. The repertoire holds 150,000 to 200,000 clones, with 70% to 90% as singletons. With 1 base removed from V and 11 bases from J, the gap between germline ends came to 12 bases. The CDR3 length is 14 residues. Germline V lookup: CDR1 PRHDT, CDR2 FYEKMQ (reference sequence). The rearrangement uses TRBV13 and TRBJ1-6; no firm D call. The sequenced sample was PBMCs. This receptor was taken from a man younger than 30 in good health and CMV-seropositive. Written as DNA, the CDR3 is TGTGCCAGCAGCTTAGCGGTTAAAGCTACACCCCTCCACTTT. Amino acids: CASSLAVKATPLHF.